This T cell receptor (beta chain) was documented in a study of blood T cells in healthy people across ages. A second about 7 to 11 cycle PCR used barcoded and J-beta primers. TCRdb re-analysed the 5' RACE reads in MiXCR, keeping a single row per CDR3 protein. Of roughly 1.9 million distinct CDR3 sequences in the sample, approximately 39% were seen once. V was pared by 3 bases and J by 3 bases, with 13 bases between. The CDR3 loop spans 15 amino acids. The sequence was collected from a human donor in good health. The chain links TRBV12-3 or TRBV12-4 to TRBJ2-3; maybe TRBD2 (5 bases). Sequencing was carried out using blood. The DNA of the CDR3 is TGTGCCAGCAGTTTCGGGGTTAGTTGGACAGATACGCAGTATTTT. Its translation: CASSFGVSWTDTQYF.